This T cell receptor (beta chain) was profiled in a study of cytomegalovirus exposure and HLA in healthy donors. Study-wide findings and caveats: Looking again later, the authors saw that most CMV-associated TCR beta chains seemed HLA-restricted.

About this clone itself: Antigen: not known. One junction end does not reproduce the germline sequence, and a read error may be involved.

Use of 60 Vbeta and 13 Jbeta primers characterized the PCR. Here immunoSEQ multiplex PCR was the method, and the copy in TCRdb shows in-frame clones only, minus some. The top ten clones hold approximately 2% of a sample with 100,000 to 130,000 clones, roughly four fifths of them seen once. CDR1 SEHNR and CDR2 FQNEAQ come from the germline V gene (reference sequence). This CDR3 comprises 14 residues. The chain employs TRBV7-9 and TRBJ2-7; D is possibly TRBD1 or TRBD2 (5 bases each). The TCR comes from a man younger than 35 in good health and CMV-seronegative. Sample: PBMCs. CDR3 nucleotides: TGTTCCAGCAGCGGCGACAGAAAGACCTACGAGCAGTACTTC. Amino acid sequence: CSSSGDRKTYEQYF.